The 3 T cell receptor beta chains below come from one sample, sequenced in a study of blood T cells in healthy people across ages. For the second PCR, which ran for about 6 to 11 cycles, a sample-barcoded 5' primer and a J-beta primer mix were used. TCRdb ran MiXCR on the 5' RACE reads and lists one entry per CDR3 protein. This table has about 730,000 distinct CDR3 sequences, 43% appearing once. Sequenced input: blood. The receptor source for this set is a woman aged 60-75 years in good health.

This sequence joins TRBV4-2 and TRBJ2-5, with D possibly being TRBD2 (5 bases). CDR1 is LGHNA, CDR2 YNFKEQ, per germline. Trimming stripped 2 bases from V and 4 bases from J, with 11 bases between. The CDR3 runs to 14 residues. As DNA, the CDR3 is TGTGCCAGCAGCCAACCGACGGGGTCAGAGACCCAGTACTTC. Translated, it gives CASSQPTGSETQYF.

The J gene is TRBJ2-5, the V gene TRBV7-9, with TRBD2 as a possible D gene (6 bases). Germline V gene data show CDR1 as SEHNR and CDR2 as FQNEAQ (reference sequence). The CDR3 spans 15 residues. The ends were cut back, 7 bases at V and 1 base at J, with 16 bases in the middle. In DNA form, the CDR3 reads TGTGCCAGCAACGATCGACTAGATCCCCAAGAGACCCAGTACTTC. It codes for CASNDRLDPQETQYF. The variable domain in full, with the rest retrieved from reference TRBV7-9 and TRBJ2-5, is DTGVSQNPRHKITKRGQNVTFRCDPISEHNRLYWYRQTLGQGPEFLTYFQNEAQLEKSRLLSDRFSAERPKGSFSTLEIQRTEQGDSAMYLCASNDRLDPQETQYFGPGTRLLVL.

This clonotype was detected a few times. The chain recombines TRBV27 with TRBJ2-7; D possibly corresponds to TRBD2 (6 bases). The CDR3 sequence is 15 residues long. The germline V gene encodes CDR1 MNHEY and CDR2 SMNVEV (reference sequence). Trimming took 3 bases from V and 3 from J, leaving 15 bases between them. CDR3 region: CASSFIPGRGYEQYF. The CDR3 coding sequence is TGTGCCAGCAGTTTTATCCCCGGGCGGGGCTACGAGCAGTACTTC.